These T cell receptor beta chains were read from a single sample in a study of cytomegalovirus exposure and HLA in healthy donors. Using immunoSEQ multiplex PCR, the repertoire was profiled, and TCRdb retains in-frame clones only, with some absent. The sample lists under 200,000 clones; approximately 78% were seen once. The sequencing sample was made of PBMCs. Every receptor here comes from a girl aged 2 to 9 in good health and CMV-seropositive. Both conserved end residues are part of each CDR3. Fields, in order: clone size, D gene, V gene, J gene, CDR3 DNA, CDR3 protein. The D gene is left open where the match is weak. A clone size is listed for some rows: how often the clone was seen (once, few, many), or a class if it is expanded.

.	TRBD2	TRBV2	TRBJ2-1	TGTGCCAGCCATAGCAGCGGGAGCTCCTACAATGAGCAGTTCTTC	CASHSSGSSYNEQFF
.	.	TRBV15	TRBJ2-3	TGTGCCACCAGCAGAGCGAAAGGGAGTGGAACAGATACGCAGTATTTT	CATSRAKGSGTDTQYF
.	TRBD1	TRBV10-3	TRBJ1-2	TGTGCCATCAGTGAACTACAGGGGGCTGGCTACACCTTC	CAISELQGAGYTF
.	.	TRBV28	TRBJ2-3	TGTGCCAGCAGTTATATCGGTGGCACAGATACGCAGTATTTT	CASSYIGGTDTQYF
.	TRBD1	TRBV30	TRBJ1-5	TGTGCCTGGAGCCCCGGCACGGGACAGCTCCAGCATTTT	CAWSPGTGQLQHF
.	.	TRBV19	TRBJ1-4	TGTGCCAGTAGTCCTCTCTGGGGGCCGCCGGGTGAAAAACTGTTTTTT	CASSPLWGPPGEKLFF
.	.	TRBV19	TRBJ1-1	TGTGCCAGTATGGGAGGAAACCTTGAAGCTTTCTTT	CASMGGNLEAFF
.	.	TRBV14	TRBJ1-1	TGTGCCAGTGGAACGGGAGTTACTGAAGCTTTCTTT	CASGTGVTEAFF
.	TRBD1	TRBV5-6	TRBJ2-1	TGTGCCAGCAGCGGGACAGGGGTCTCAACAGTATACAATGAGCAGTTCTTC	CASSGTGVSTVYNEQFF
.	.	TRBV6-6	TRBJ2-7	TGTGCCAGCAGTTACAGGGGGAACGAGCAGTACTTC	CASSYRGNEQYF
.	.	TRBV13	TRBJ2-6	TGTGCCAGCAGCCGCACCTCCAGGGCTGGCGGGGCCAACGTCCTGACTTTC	CASSRTSRAGGANVLTF
few	TRBD2	TRBV4-1	TRBJ2-2	TGCGCCAGCAGCCTTGGACTAGGACCCATCGGGGAGCTGTTTTTT	CASSLGLGPIGELFF
.	TRBD1	TRBV4-1	TRBJ1-3	TGCGCCAGCAGCCAGGCTACAGGGGCGACTGGAAACACCATATATTTT	CASSQATGATGNTIYF
.	TRBD1	TRBV4-1	TRBJ1-1	TGCGCCAGCAGCCAAGAAGGGGGTACCAGGGGGCTGGCTTTCTTT	CASSQEGGTRGLAFF
.	TRBD2	TRBV7-2	TRBJ2-3	TGTGCCAGCAGCTTACAAGGGACTAGCGGGAGTAGCACAGATACGCAGTATTTT	CASSLQGTSGSSTDTQYF
.	.	TRBV29-1	TRBJ1-1	TGCAGCGTGCCCCAGGGCACTGAAGCTTTCTTT	CSVPQGTEAFF
.	.	TRBV5-1	TRBJ1-1	TGCGCCAGCAGCTTTAGGAGCGTGAACACTGAAGCTTTCTTT	CASSFRSVNTEAFF
.	TRBD2	TRBV10-3	TRBJ2-3	TGTGCCATCAGCCCTAGCGGGGATCGCACAGATACGCAGTATTTT	CAISPSGDRTDTQYF
.	TRBD2	TRBV4-1	TRBJ2-1	TGCGCCAGCAGCCCTACTAGCGGGGGCTACAATGAGCAGTTCTTC	CASSPTSGGYNEQFF
.	.	TRBV7-3	TRBJ2-3	TGTGCCAGCAGCTTAGACCCGGCGGGGAGCCCGGGCACAGATACGCAGTATTTT	CASSLDPAGSPGTDTQYF